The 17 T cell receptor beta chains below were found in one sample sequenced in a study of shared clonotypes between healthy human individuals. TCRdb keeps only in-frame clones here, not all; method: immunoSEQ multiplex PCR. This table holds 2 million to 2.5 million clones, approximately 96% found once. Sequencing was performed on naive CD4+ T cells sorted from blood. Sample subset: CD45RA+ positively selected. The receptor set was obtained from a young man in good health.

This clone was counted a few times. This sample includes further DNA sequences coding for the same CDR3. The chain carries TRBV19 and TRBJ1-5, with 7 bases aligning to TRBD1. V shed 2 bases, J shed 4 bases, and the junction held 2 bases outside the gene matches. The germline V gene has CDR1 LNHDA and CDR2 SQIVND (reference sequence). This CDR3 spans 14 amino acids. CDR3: CASSIQGGNQPQHF. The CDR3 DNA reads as TGTGCCAGTAGTATACAGGGGGGGAATCAGCCCCAGCATTTT.

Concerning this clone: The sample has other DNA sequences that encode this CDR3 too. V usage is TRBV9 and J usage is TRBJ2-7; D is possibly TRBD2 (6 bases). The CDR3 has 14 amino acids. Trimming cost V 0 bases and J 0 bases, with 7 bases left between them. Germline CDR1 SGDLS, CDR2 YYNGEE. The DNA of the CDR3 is TGTGCCAGCAGCGTAGGGCGGGGCTCCTACGAGCAGTACTTC. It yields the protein CASSVGRGSYEQYF.

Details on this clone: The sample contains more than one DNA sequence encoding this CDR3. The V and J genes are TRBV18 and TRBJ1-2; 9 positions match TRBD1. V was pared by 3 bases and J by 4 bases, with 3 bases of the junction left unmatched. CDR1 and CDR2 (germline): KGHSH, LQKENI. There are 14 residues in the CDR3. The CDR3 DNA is TGTGCCAGCTCACCTCAGGGACAGGGCTATGGCTACACCTTC. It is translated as CASSPQGQGYGYTF.

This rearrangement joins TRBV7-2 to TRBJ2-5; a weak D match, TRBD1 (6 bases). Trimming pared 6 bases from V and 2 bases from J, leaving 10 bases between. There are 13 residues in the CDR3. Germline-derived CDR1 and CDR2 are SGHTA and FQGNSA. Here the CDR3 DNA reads TGTGCCAGCAGGAAGACAGGACAAGAGACCCAGTACTTC. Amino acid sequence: CASRKTGQETQYF. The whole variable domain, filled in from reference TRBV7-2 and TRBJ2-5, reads GAGVSQSPSNKVTEKGKDVELRCDPISGHTALYWYRQSLGQGLEFLIYFQGNSAPDKSGLPSDRFSAERTGGSVSTLTIQRTQQEDSAVYLCASRKTGQETQYFGPGTRLLVL.

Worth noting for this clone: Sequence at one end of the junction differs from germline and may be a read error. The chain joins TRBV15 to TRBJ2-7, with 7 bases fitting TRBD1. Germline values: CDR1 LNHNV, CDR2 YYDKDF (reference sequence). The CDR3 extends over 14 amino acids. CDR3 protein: CATSTGTVLYEQYF. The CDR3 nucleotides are TGTGCCACGAGCACCGGGACAGTCCTTTACGAGCAGTACTTC.

CDR3 nucleotides: TGTGCCAGCAGGGCAGGGGATCAGCCCCAGCATTTT. It translates to CASRAGDQPQHF. The chain is built from TRBV28 and TRBJ1-5; D is perhaps TRBD1 (6 bases). Germline V gives CDR1 MDHEN, CDR2 SYDVKM. The CDR3 is made up of 12 amino acids. V was cut by 6 bases and J by 5 bases, with 8 bases left in between.

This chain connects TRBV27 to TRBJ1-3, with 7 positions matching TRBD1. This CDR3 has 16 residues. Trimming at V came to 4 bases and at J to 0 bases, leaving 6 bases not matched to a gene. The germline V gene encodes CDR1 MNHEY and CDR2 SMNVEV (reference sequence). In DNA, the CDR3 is TGTGCCAGCAGTTGGTCGGGACAGAACTCTGGAAACACCATATATTTT. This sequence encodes CASSWSGQNSGNTIYF.

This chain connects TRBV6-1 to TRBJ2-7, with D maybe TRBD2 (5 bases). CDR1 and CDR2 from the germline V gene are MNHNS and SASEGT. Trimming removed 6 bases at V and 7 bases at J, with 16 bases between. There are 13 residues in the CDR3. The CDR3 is CASRSAGLGEQYF. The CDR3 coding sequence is TGTGCCAGCAGGTCGGCGGGCCTGGGTGAGCAGTACTTC.

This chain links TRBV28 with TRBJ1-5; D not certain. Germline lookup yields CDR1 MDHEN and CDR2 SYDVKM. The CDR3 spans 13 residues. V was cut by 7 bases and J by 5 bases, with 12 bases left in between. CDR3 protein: CASMAIPYQPQHF. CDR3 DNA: TGTGCCAGCATGGCTATCCCGTATCAGCCCCAGCATTTT.

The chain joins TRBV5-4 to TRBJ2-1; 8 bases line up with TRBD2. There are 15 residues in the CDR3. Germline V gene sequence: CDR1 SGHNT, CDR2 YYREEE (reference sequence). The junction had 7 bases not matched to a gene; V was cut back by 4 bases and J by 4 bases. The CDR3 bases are TGTGCCAGCAGCCCGGGGGGGACCCAGTACAATGAGCAGTTCTTC. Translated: CASSPGGTQYNEQFF. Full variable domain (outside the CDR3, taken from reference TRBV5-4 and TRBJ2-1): ETGVTQSPTHLIKTRGQQVTLRCSSQSGHNTVSWYQQALGQGPQFIFQYYREEENGRGNFPPRFSGLQFPNYSSELNVNALELDDSALYLCASSPGGTQYNEQFFGPGTRLTVL.

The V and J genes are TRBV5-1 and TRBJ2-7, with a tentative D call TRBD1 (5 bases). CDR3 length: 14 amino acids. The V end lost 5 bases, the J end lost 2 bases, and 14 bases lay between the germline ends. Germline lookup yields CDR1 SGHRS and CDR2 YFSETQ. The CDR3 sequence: CASRSSQGTYEQYF. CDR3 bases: TGCGCCAGCAGGTCTTCCCAGGGTACCTACGAGCAGTACTTC.

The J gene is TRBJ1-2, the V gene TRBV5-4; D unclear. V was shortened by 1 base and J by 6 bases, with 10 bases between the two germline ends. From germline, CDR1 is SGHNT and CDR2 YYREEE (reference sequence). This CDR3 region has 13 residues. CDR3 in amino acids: CASSLPGSDGYTF. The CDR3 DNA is TGTGCCAGCAGCTTGCCTGGGTCGGATGGCTACACCTTC. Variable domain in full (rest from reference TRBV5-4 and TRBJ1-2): ETGVTQSPTHLIKTRGQQVTLRCSSQSGHNTVSWYQQALGQGPQFIFQYYREEENGRGNFPPRFSGLQFPNYSSELNVNALELDDSALYLCASSLPGSDGYTFGSGTRLTVV.

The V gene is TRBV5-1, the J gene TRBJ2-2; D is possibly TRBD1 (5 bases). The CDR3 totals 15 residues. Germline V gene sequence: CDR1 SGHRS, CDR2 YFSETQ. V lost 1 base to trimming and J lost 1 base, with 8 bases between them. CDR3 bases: TGCGCCAGCAGCTTGTTCAGGGAGAACACCGGGGAGCTGTTTTTT. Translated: CASSLFRENTGELFF.

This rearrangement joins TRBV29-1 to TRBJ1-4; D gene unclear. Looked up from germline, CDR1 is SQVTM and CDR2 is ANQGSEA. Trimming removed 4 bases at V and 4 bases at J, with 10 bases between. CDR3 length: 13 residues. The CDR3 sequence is CSVVSGFNEKLFF. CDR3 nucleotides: TGCAGCGTTGTCTCGGGTTTTAATGAAAAACTGTTTTTT.

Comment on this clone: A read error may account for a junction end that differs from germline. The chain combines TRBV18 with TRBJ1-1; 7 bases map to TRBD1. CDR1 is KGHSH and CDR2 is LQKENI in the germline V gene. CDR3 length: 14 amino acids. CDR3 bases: TGTGCCAGCTTACCAGGGGGGGGTGGCGCTGAAGCTTTCTTT. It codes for CASLPGGGGAEAFF.

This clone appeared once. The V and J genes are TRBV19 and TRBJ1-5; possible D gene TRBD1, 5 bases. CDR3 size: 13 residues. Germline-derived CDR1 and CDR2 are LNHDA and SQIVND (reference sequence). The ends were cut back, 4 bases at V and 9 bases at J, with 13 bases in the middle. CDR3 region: CASSKNPGGPQHF. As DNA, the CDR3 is TGTGCCAGTAGTAAAAACCCCGGGGGGCCCCAGCATTTT.

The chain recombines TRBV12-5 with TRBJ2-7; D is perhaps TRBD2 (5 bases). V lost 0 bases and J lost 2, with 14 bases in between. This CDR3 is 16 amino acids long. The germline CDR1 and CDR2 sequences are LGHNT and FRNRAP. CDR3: CASGLVTLAAPYEQYF. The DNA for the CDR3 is TGTGCTAGTGGTTTGGTAACCCTAGCAGCCCCCTACGAGCAGTACTTC. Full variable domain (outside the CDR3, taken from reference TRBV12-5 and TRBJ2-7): DARVTQTPRHKVTEMGQEVTMRCQPILGHNTVFWYRQTMMQGLELLAYFRNRAPLDDSGMPKDRFSAEMPDATLATLKIQPSEPRDSAVYFCASGLVTLAAPYEQYFGPGTRLTVT.